Described below is a single T cell receptor (beta chain) sequence and its context. This record belongs to a study of blood T cell repertoires in COVID-19. Study details: The analysed material was cDNA or gDNA that came from T cells, B-cell-depleted T cells, or PBMCs.

Germline trimming cut 6 bases from V and 2 bases from J; bases unmatched to any gene: 4. The CDR3 runs 14 residues. Germline CDR1 MNHGY, CDR2 SAAAGT. Clones were sequenced by immunoSEQ multiplex PCR, and TCRdb holds only the in-frame ones, with some missing. Among around 20,000 clones listed, around 88% were seen once. The TCR comes from a woman in her fifties or sixties with active COVID-19. The sample was peripheral blood. The rearrangement links TRBV6-8 to TRBJ2-3, with 8 bases identical to TRBD2. CDR3 amino acids: CASRSGGLTDTQYF. Written as DNA, the CDR3 is TGTGCCAGCAGGTCGGGGGGGCTCACAGATACGCAGTATTTT.